These 16 T cell receptor beta chains were all obtained from the same sample, sequenced in a study of T cell changes during pregnancy in multiple sclerosis. Sequencing used immunoSEQ multiplex PCR; TCRdb keeps in-frame clones, though not all of them. The profile shows roughly 86,000 clones, approximately 92% of them singletons. The sample in question was peripheral blood, obtained in the first trimester of pregnancy. Receptor source: a female donor with multiple sclerosis, enrolled in a pregnancy study.

This chain links TRBV2 with TRBJ1-1; the D gene is possibly TRBD1 (5 bases). In germline, CDR1 is SNHLY, CDR2 FYNNEI. The CDR3 contains 14 residues. V lost 3 bases, J lost 4 bases, and 12 bases lay in between. This CDR3 reads CASSEGRRITEAFF. The CDR3 region has the DNA TGTGCCAGCAGTGAGGGGCGTCGTATCACTGAAGCTTTCTTT.

The rearrangement uses TRBV29-1 and TRBJ2-7; TRBD2 matches 7 bases. Germline assignment: CDR1 SQVTM and CDR2 ANQGSEA. The trim removed 5 bases at V and 2 bases at J, leaving 3 bases unmatched. The CDR3 runs to 12 residues. CDR3 in amino acids: CSVTAGTYEQYF. The DNA for the CDR3 is TGCAGCGTTACAGCGGGGACCTACGAGCAGTACTTC.

The chain couples TRBV7-9 to TRBJ2-1; D is undetermined. The CDR3 is 14 residues long. Per the germline V gene, CDR1 is SEHNR and CDR2 is FQNEAQ (reference sequence). Trimming took 2 bases from V and 7 from J, leaving 12 bases between them. Here the CDR3 reads CASSLNGLKNEQFF. CDR3 coding DNA: TGTGCCAGCAGCTTAAACGGGTTGAAGAATGAGCAGTTCTTC.

V gene TRBV28 combines with J gene TRBJ1-1; D is ambiguous. Germline assignment: CDR1 MDHEN and CDR2 SYDVKM. The CDR3 runs to 12 residues. Trimming removed 3 bases from V and 4 bases from J, with 6 bases in between. CDR3 amino acids: CASSFPGTEAFF. The CDR3 bases are TGTGCCAGCAGTTTCCCGGGCACTGAAGCTTTCTTT.

The V and J genes are TRBV27 and TRBJ2-1, with D hard to call. Germline CDR1 is MNHEY and CDR2 is SMNVEV (reference sequence). The CDR3 is 16 amino acids. V lost 0 bases and J 4 bases, leaving 13 bases between the germline ends. The DNA of the CDR3 is TGTGCCAGCAGTTTATCCCTAGATATATGGTACAATGAGCAGTTCTTC. Translating gives CASSLSLDIWYNEQFF.

This rearrangement joins TRBV4-3 to TRBJ2-3; possibly TRBD1 for D (5 bases). The CDR3 is 17 residues long. V was trimmed by 2 bases and J by 0 bases, leaving 15 bases between them. Germline V gene data show CDR1 as LGHNA and CDR2 as YSLEER. The CDR3 protein is CASSQSALGRSTDTQYF. The CDR3 coding sequence is TGCGCCAGCAGCCAATCCGCGTTGGGGCGGAGCACAGATACGCAGTATTTT.

This clone was recorded only once. The CDR3 spells CSVDWGRVDYGYTF. The DNA of the CDR3 is TGCAGCGTTGATTGGGGGCGTGTGGACTATGGCTACACCTTC. The chain couples TRBV29-1 to TRBJ1-2, with D maybe TRBD1 (6 bases). V lost 3 bases to trimming and J lost 3 bases, with 14 bases between them. CDR3 length equals 14 residues. Germline V CDR1 and CDR2: SQVTM, ANQGSEA. Using reference TRBV29-1 and TRBJ1-2 for the parts outside the CDR3, the full variable domain is SAVISQKPSRDICQRGTSLTIQCQVDSQVTMMFWYRQQPGQSLTLIATANQGSEATYESGFVIDKFPISRPNLTFSTLTVSNMSPEDSSIYLCSVDWGRVDYGYTFGSGTRLTVV.

The genes are TRBV19 and TRBJ1-2; 9 bases match TRBD1. This CDR3 region has 14 residues. Looked up from germline, CDR1 is LNHDA and CDR2 is SQIVND (reference sequence). The V segment lost 6 bases and the J segment 4 bases; nucleotides outside the gene matches: 6. As DNA, the CDR3 is TGTGCCAGTAGCCGGACAGGGGTTACCTATGGCTACACCTTC. It codes for CASSRTGVTYGYTF.

The chain couples TRBV5-8 to TRBJ2-3, with 9 positions matching TRBD1. The CDR3 is 15 amino acids. Germline V gene data show CDR1 as SGHTS and CDR2 as YDEGEE. The V and J ends lost 0 bases and 1 base, in that order; junction bases with no gene match: 0. CDR3 region: CASSLGTGGTDTQYF. CDR3 nucleotide sequence: TGTGCCAGCAGCTTGGGGACAGGGGGCACAGATACGCAGTATTTT.

The chain joins TRBV5-4 to TRBJ2-5; D remains unclear. Germline V gene data show CDR1 as SGHNT and CDR2 as YYREEE (reference sequence). V dropped 4 bases and J dropped 3 bases, with 7 bases sitting between them. The CDR3 sequence is 12 residues long. The CDR3 protein is CASSLPKETQYF. The CDR3 DNA reads as TGTGCCAGCAGCCTACCTAAAGAGACCCAGTACTTC.

This chain links TRBV20-1 with TRBJ2-7; TRBD2 is a possible D gene (6 bases). Trimming took off 7 bases at V and 6 bases at J, with 13 bases between the two ends. Germline lookup yields CDR1 DFQATT and CDR2 SNEGSKA (reference sequence). The CDR3 has 11 amino acids. DNA of the CDR3: TGCAGTGGTCGGGAGAGGTCCGAGCAGTACTTC. This codes for CSGRERSEQYF.

This rearrangement joins TRBV6-6 to TRBJ2-7; weak D call: TRBD1 (6 bases). V lost 7 bases and J 3 bases, leaving 13 bases between the germline ends. The CDR3 extends over 13 amino acids. Germline CDR1 MNHNY, CDR2 SVGAGI (reference sequence). For the CDR3, the DNA is TGTGCCAGCACCGGGACATCGAACTACGAGCAGTACTTC. This sequence encodes CASTGTSNYEQYF.

The rearrangement joins TRBV28 to TRBJ1-2, with 9 bases identical to TRBD1. This CDR3 is built from 14 residues. Germline V CDR1 and CDR2: MDHEN, SYDVKM. With V trimmed by 7 bases and J by 8 bases, 11 bases remained unmatched. CDR3 in amino acids: CASTASGTGRGYTF. DNA for the CDR3: TGTGCCAGCACAGCGAGTGGGACAGGGCGAGGCTACACCTTC.

DNA for the CDR3: TGTGCCAGCAGCGTAGAAACACGTCTGAACACTGAAGCTTTCTTT. Its protein is CASSVETRLNTEAFF. The chain carries TRBV9 and TRBJ1-1; D not certain. Germline loops: CDR1 SGDLS, CDR2 YYNGEE. The CDR3 has 15 amino acids. The germline V and J ends were trimmed by 0 bases and 0 bases, with 9 bases remaining between them.

The rearrangement uses TRBV5-1 and TRBJ2-1; TRBD1 matches at 10 bases. Trimming took 1 base from V and 7 from J; bases not matched to a gene: 5. This CDR3 has 15 amino acids. Germline assignment: CDR1 SGHRS and CDR2 YFSETQ. DNA for the CDR3: TGCGCCAGCAGCTTGAGACAGGGGGCGGGAAATGAGCAGTTCTTC. Translated, it gives CASSLRQGAGNEQFF. Looking up the rest from reference TRBV5-1 and TRBJ2-1 gives the full variable domain: KAGVTQTPRYLIKTRGQQVTLSCSPISGHRSVSWYQQTPGQGLQFLFEYFSETQRNKGNFPGRFSGRQFSNSRSEMNVSTLELGDSALYLCASSLRQGAGNEQFFGPGTRLTVL.

J is TRBJ1-1 and V is TRBV28; possible D gene TRBD1, 5 bases. Germline CDR1 is MDHEN and CDR2 is SYDVKM. Trimming shortened V by 6 bases and J by 7 bases, and 15 bases separated the two germline ends. The CDR3 extends over 13 amino acids. DNA of the CDR3: TGTGCCAGCAGCCTCGATGACAGAGATGAAGCTTTCTTT. Translated: CASSLDDRDEAFF.